A single sample is the source of the 18 T cell receptor beta chains below, sequenced in a study of CD8 T cells in ankylosing spondylitis. Study-level findings and limits: There was a TCR beta motif, made of several highly homologous variants, that appeared characteristic of ankylosing spondylitis blood.

Which antigens these TCRs recognize remains unknown. TCRdb processed the 5' RACE reads anew with MiXCR; each CDR3 protein has one entry. The sample includes about 540,000 distinct CDR3 sequences, 12% of them seen just once. Sequenced input: blood, either unsorted or a sorted T cell fraction (not recorded which). The source is a male donor with ankylosing spondylitis.

This clonotype was seen a few times. The V and J genes are TRBV5-1 and TRBJ2-5; D is perhaps TRBD1 or TRBD2 (5 bases each). Trimming stripped 2 bases from V and 4 bases from J, with 12 bases between. This CDR3 is 14 amino acids long. CDR1 SGHRS and CDR2 YFSETQ come from the germline V gene. The CDR3 protein is CASSLTGPPETQYF. The CDR3, as DNA: TGCGCCAGCAGCTTAACGGGGCCCCCAGAGACCCAGTACTTC.

The chain has TRBV20-1 and TRBJ2-5; 7 positions agree with TRBD2. Germline V lookup: CDR1 DFQATT, CDR2 SNEGSKA (reference sequence). The CDR3 is 15 amino acids. Trimming removed 5 bases from V and 1 base from J; junction bases left unmatched: 10. CDR3 coding DNA: TGCAGTGCTCGACCTGCTAGCGGTCCCCAAGAGACCCAGTACTTC. This codes for CSARPASGPQETQYF.

The chain couples TRBV27 to TRBJ2-1, with D perhaps matching TRBD1 or TRBD2 (7 bases each). Germline CDR1 MNHEY, CDR2 SMNVEV (reference sequence). Trimming removed 2 bases at V and 7 bases at J, with 15 bases between. The CDR3 length is 15 residues. The CDR3 sequence is CASSLLRRGGNEQFF. Here the CDR3 DNA reads TGTGCCAGCAGTTTACTCCGCAGGGGGGGTAATGAGCAGTTCTTC.

The rearrangement links TRBV11-3 to TRBJ2-1, with 11 nucleotides matching TRBD2. V was pared by 5 bases and J by 9 bases, with 9 bases of the junction left unmatched. This CDR3 region has 15 residues. Looked up from germline, CDR1 is SGHNT and CDR2 is YENEEA. The CDR3 DNA is TGTGCCAGCAGCAGAACTAGCGGGAGACTGGCTGAGCAGTTCTTC. This translates into CASSRTSGRLAEQFF.

The sample holds many counts of this clonotype. The CDR3 protein is CASSSQGPGTEAFF. CDR3 nucleotides: TGTGCCAGCAGCTCGCAAGGGCCAGGCACTGAAGCTTTCTTT. V and J are TRBV7-2 and TRBJ1-1; D is unclear. This CDR3 has 14 amino acids. Looked up from germline, CDR1 is SGHTA and CDR2 is FQGNSA. Trimming stripped 4 bases from V and 4 bases from J, with 13 bases between.

The chain couples TRBV11-2 to TRBJ2-7; D perhaps matches TRBD2 (5 bases). This CDR3 is built from 16 residues. V was pared by 1 base and J by 1 base, with 14 bases between. CDR1 and CDR2 from the germline V gene are SGHAT and FQNNGV. CDR3 region: CASSLADGELSYEQYF. CDR3 DNA sequence: TGTGCCAGCAGCTTAGCGGACGGGGAGTTATCCTACGAGCAGTACTTC.

The chain links TRBV7-2 to TRBJ2-7; TRBD1 agrees at 10 bases. Trimming at V came to 5 bases and at J to 7 bases, leaving 8 bases not matched to a gene. CDR1 SGHTA and CDR2 FQGNSA come from the germline V gene. The CDR3 has 14 residues. CDR3 region: CASSPGTGAQEQYF. In DNA, the CDR3 is TGTGCCAGCAGCCCGGGGACAGGGGCACAGGAGCAGTACTTC.

This clonotype was observed a few times. The rearrangement joins TRBV7-2 to TRBJ1-1, with D uncertain. CDR3 length: 13 amino acids. V was pared by 4 bases and J by 5 bases, with 11 bases between. Germline values: CDR1 SGHTA, CDR2 FQGNSA. As DNA, the CDR3 is TGTGCCAGCAGCTCCCCGATCTTGACTGAAGCTTTCTTT. Its translation is CASSSPILTEAFF.

The J gene is TRBJ2-4, the V gene TRBV2; D gene ambiguous. The germline CDR1 and CDR2 sequences are SNHLY and FYNNEI. This CDR3 is built from 13 residues. Deletions cut 1 base from V and 5 bases from J, with 6 bases between. DNA of the CDR3: TGTGCCAGCAGTGAAGAGAGCGAAAACATTCAGTACTTC. Translated: CASSEESENIQYF.

The sample holds one count of this clonotype. The gene calls are TRBV15 and TRBJ2-3; TRBD2 might be the D (5 bases). Germline V CDR1 and CDR2: LNHNV, YYDKDF (reference sequence). The length of the CDR3 is 17 residues. V was shortened by 1 base and J by 0 bases, with 14 bases between the two germline ends. The CDR3 reads CATSRAWAGLSTDTQYF. CDR3 bases: TGTGCCACCAGCAGAGCATGGGCGGGTCTTAGCACAGATACGCAGTATTTT.

This clonotype came up many times. The chain joins TRBV11-3 to TRBJ2-2; 9 nucleotides match TRBD1. Germline lookup yields CDR1 SGHNT and CDR2 YENEEA. V lost 4 bases and J lost 6; bases outside the gene matches: 12. The CDR3 is 17 amino acids. The CDR3: CASSSIPGQGGPGELFF. In DNA form, the CDR3 reads TGTGCCAGCAGCTCGATCCCGGGACAGGGAGGCCCCGGGGAGCTGTTTTTT.

This clonotype has a handful of counts. The chain joins TRBV18 to TRBJ2-7; D might be TRBD1 (6 bases). The CDR3 runs to 17 residues. Deletions cut 1 base from V and 3 bases from J, with 19 bases between. Germline V lookup: CDR1 KGHSH, CDR2 LQKENI. As DNA, the CDR3 is TGTGCCAGCTCACCACGAAGGGAAAGGCAGGGGTGCTACGAGCAGTACTTC. Its translation: CASSPRRERQGCYEQYF.

This chain connects TRBV5-4 to TRBJ1-6; tentative D call: TRBD1 (6 bases). This CDR3 is built from 17 residues. The germline CDR1 and CDR2 sequences are SGHNT and YYREEE (reference sequence). With 4 bases removed from V and 0 bases from J, the gap between germline ends came to 14 bases. The CDR3 here is CASSHQGFASYNSPLHF. CDR3 nucleotide sequence: TGTGCCAGCAGCCACCAGGGGTTTGCCTCCTATAATTCACCCCTCCACTTT.

This clonotype was recorded once. The V call is TRBV20-1, the J call TRBJ2-5; TRBD1 agrees at 9 bases. Losses at the gene ends were 1 base for V and 5 bases for J; bases not matched to a gene: 11. The CDR3 covers 16 residues. CDR1 is DFQATT and CDR2 is SNEGSKA in the germline V gene (reference sequence). CDR3 sequence: CSARGGQGRLRETQYF. The CDR3 DNA reads TGCAGTGCTAGAGGGGGACAGGGACGGCTCCGGGAGACCCAGTACTTC.

This chain connects TRBV3-1 to TRBJ2-5; no clear D. Germline loops: CDR1 LGHDT, CDR2 YNNKEL (reference sequence). Trimming shortened V by 0 bases and J by 5 bases, and 7 bases separated the two germline ends. The CDR3 length is 13 residues. The CDR3 loop is CASSQDQKETQYF. Written as DNA, the CDR3 is TGTGCCAGCAGCCAAGATCAAAAGGAGACCCAGTACTTC.

This clonotype was seen many times. The V and J genes are TRBV29-1 and TRBJ1-2; D possibly corresponds to TRBD1 (6 bases). Per the germline V gene, CDR1 is SQVTM and CDR2 is ANQGSEA. Deletions cut 7 bases from V and 0 bases from J, with 15 bases between. The CDR3 is made up of 14 amino acids. CDR3 DNA: TGCAGCGCGGGGGGGGCGGCGACTAACTATGGCTACACCTTC. Translating gives CSAGGAATNYGYTF.

A few counts support this clonotype. This CDR3 is CASSQDSGSGELFF. DNA for the CDR3: TGTGCCAGCAGCCAAGATTCCGGGTCCGGGGAGCTGTTTTTT. The chain links TRBV3-1 to TRBJ2-2; unclear D gene. The CDR3 totals 14 residues. Trimming took off 0 bases at V and 6 bases at J, with 8 bases between the two ends. CDR1 LGHDT and CDR2 YNNKEL come from the germline V gene (reference sequence).

The table lists this clonotype with a few counts. The chain has TRBV20-1 and TRBJ2-5, with D perhaps matching TRBD2 (5 bases). Per germline, CDR1 DFQATT and CDR2 SNEGSKA (reference sequence). This CDR3 has 13 amino acids. The V end was cut by 3 bases, the J end by 2 bases, with 10 bases between. The DNA of the CDR3 is TGCAGTGCTAGTCGATCGGGGCAAGAGACCCAGTACTTC. It specifies CSASRSGQETQYF.